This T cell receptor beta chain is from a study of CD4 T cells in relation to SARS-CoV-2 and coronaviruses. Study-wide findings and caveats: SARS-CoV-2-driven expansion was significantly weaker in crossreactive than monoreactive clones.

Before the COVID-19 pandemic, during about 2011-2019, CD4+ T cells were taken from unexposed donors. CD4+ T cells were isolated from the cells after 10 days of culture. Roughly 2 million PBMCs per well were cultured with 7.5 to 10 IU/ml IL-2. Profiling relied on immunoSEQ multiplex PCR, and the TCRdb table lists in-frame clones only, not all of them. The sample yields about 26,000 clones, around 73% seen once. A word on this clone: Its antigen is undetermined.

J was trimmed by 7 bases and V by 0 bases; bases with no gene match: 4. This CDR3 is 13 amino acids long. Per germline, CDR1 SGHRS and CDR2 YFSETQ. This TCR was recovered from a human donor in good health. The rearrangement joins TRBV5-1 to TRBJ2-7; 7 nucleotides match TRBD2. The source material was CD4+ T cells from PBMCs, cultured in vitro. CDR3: CASSLVREEEQYF. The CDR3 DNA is TGCGCCAGCAGCTTGGTTCGGGAGGAAGAGCAGTACTTC.